The 30 T cell receptor beta chains below come from one sample, sequenced in a study of T cells expressing NK-cell markers (dated by TCRdb to 2020 to 2021). Receptor libraries were prepared by 5' RACE. Data came from an Illumina HiSeq 2000. TCRdb reprocessed the reads and provides one entry for every CDR3 protein sequence; no DNA is given. The table held for this sample gives more than 250,000 distinct CDR3 sequences. The ten largest clonotypes hold roughly 0.4% of the sample. The specimen was blood T cells: a sorted CD56 or NKG2C T cell subset, CD4+ or CD8+ T cells, or bulk PBMC T cells (not recorded which). These receptors were taken from a man in his late teens or twenties in good health. Donor details come from another sample of the same person, matched by shared clones.

This chain uses TRBV7-2 with TRBJ2-4; TCRdb's D call of TRBD2 is untestable without DNA. The CDR3 length is 14 residues. Per germline, CDR1 SGHTA and CDR2 FQGNSA. The CDR3: CASSTGGAKNIQYF.

The chain uses TRBV15 and TRBJ1-6; TCRdb calls TRBD1, which cannot be checked without DNA. Germline V gene sequence: CDR1 LNHNV, CDR2 YYDKDF (reference sequence). The CDR3 totals 14 residues. The CDR3 sequence: CATSPGTGRSPLHF.

The J gene is TRBJ2-2, the V gene TRBV4-1. The length of the CDR3 is 15 residues. Germline assignment: CDR1 MGHRA and CDR2 YSYEKL. Here the CDR3 reads CASSLLFPNTGELFF.

The gene calls are TRBV4-2 and TRBJ2-3; as DNA is missing, the TRBD1 call by TCRdb cannot be tested. The length of the CDR3 is 16 residues. Germline-derived CDR1 and CDR2 are LGHNA and YNFKEQ. The chain's CDR3 is CASSQSLGQGGDTQYF.

The V call is TRBV24-1, the J call TRBJ2-3; TCRdb designates TRBD1, a call that cannot be tested without DNA. The germline CDR1 and CDR2 sequences are KGHDR and SFDVKD. This CDR3 has 17 amino acids. The CDR3 loop is CATSDSSGGSHTDTQYF.

This chain connects TRBV20-1 to TRBJ2-7; TCRdb gives TRBD1 as the D gene, but with no DNA this cannot be confirmed. This CDR3 region has 14 residues. Germline CDR1 is DFQATT and CDR2 is SNEGSKA (reference sequence). CDR3 residues: CSAIGASSSYEQYF.

The gene calls are TRBV20-1 and TRBJ2-5; TCRdb's D call of TRBD2 is untestable without DNA. There are 14 residues in the CDR3. The germline CDR1 and CDR2 sequences are DFQATT and SNEGSKA (reference sequence). The CDR3 is CSARDGLLQETQYF.

The gene calls are TRBV6-6 and TRBJ1-5. Germline V gene data show CDR1 as MNHNY and CDR2 as SVGAGI (reference sequence). The CDR3 sequence is 13 residues long. The CDR3 protein is CASSPSTHQPQHF.

CDR3 amino acids: CASSYLRTSGSNEQFF. The chain carries TRBV6-5 and TRBJ2-1; the D gene TCRdb calls, TRBD2, cannot be checked with no DNA. The CDR3 contains 16 residues. Germline V gene data show CDR1 as MNHEY and CDR2 as SVGAGI.

The chain recombines TRBV14 with TRBJ2-2; lacking DNA, the TRBD1 call made by TCRdb goes unchecked. Germline V gene sequence: CDR1 SGHDN, CDR2 FVKESK. The CDR3 is 15 residues long. CDR3 sequence: CASSLRTGWTGELFF.

The CDR3 sequence is CSAGLVRHYEQYF. The chain employs TRBV20-1 and TRBJ2-7; TCRdb lists TRBD2, though no DNA is available to test this call. Germline V CDR1 and CDR2: DFQATT, SNEGSKA (reference sequence). The CDR3 runs 13 residues.

J is TRBJ2-1 and V is TRBV12-3 or TRBV12-4; TCRdb picks TRBD1, but there is no DNA to check that call. The length of the CDR3 is 13 residues. This CDR3 reads CASINREENEQFF.

This sequence joins TRBV5-5 and TRBJ1-5; TCRdb outputs TRBD1, but without DNA this stays unchecked. Germline CDR1 reads SGHKS; CDR2 reads YYEKEE (reference sequence). CDR3 length equals 16 residues. CDR3 in amino acids: CASSLYWGILNQPQHF.

The rearrangement links TRBV12-3 or TRBV12-4 to TRBJ1-3. The CDR3 is made up of 14 amino acids. The CDR3 is CASSSQGTGNTIYF.

This chain's CDR3 is CASSPSPVDTQYF. This chain links TRBV7-6 with TRBJ2-3; TCRdb's D call of TRBD1 is untestable without DNA. The CDR3 has 13 amino acids. Germline loops: CDR1 SGHVS, CDR2 FNYEAQ.

Here the CDR3 reads CSVVTDRVYEQYF. The chain joins TRBV29-1 to TRBJ2-7; TCRdb reports TRBD1, a call that lacks DNA to check it against. The CDR3 spans 13 residues. The germline gives CDR1 SQVTM, CDR2 ANQGSEA.

The chain recombines TRBV20-1 with TRBJ2-6. Per germline, CDR1 DFQATT and CDR2 SNEGSKA (reference sequence). The CDR3 runs 15 residues. CDR3 residues: CSAIQKPGGANVLTF.

V gene TRBV5-1 combines with J gene TRBJ2-4. Germline V CDR1 and CDR2: SGHRS, YFSETQ. This CDR3 comprises 16 residues. CDR3 protein: CASSKPNTAAKNIQYF. Drawing the rest from reference TRBV5-1 and TRBJ2-4, the complete variable domain is KAGVTQTPRYLIKTRGQQVTLSCSPISGHRSVSWYQQTPGQGLQFLFEYFSETQRNKGNFPGRFSGRQFSNSRSEMNVSTLELGDSALYLCASSKPNTAAKNIQYFGAGTRLSVL.

V usage is TRBV5-1 and J usage is TRBJ2-5; TCRdb names TRBD2, which stays unverified in the absence of DNA. From germline, CDR1 is SGHRS and CDR2 YFSETQ. The CDR3 extends over 16 amino acids. This CDR3 is CASSRSSQGYKETQYF.

This chain connects TRBV7-2 to TRBJ2-7; the TRBD1 assignment by TCRdb is unverifiable without DNA. This CDR3 is 15 amino acids long. Germline CDR1 reads SGHTA; CDR2 reads FQGNSA. Here the CDR3 reads CASSPDRGKAYEQYF.

The chain couples TRBV10-3 to TRBJ1-5; TCRdb proposes TRBD1, but this gene call is untestable without DNA. The CDR3 runs 15 residues. CDR1 and CDR2 from the germline V gene are ENHRY and SYGVKD. CDR3 in amino acids: CAISEEGGRNQPQHF.

The rearrangement joins TRBV11-2 to TRBJ1-5. The germline V gene has CDR1 SGHAT and CDR2 FQNNGV. CDR3 size: 13 residues. CDR3 residues: CASSSKGDQPQHF.

This sequence joins TRBV20-1 and TRBJ2-2; TCRdb selects TRBD1, and the lack of DNA leaves this call unchecked. The CDR3 consists of 15 residues. CDR1 and CDR2 (germline): DFQATT, SNEGSKA (reference sequence). CDR3 loop: CSARGTGWATGELFF.

The V call is TRBV18, the J call TRBJ1-5; the TRBD1 assignment by TCRdb is unverifiable without DNA. The CDR3 is made up of 15 amino acids. CDR1 is KGHSH and CDR2 is LQKENI in the germline V gene. This CDR3 reads CASSQGTGSNQPQHF.

The rearrangement joins TRBV5-4 to TRBJ2-1; no DNA is available, so the TRBD2 call from TCRdb remains unchecked. CDR1 and CDR2 (germline): SGHNT, YYREEE (reference sequence). CDR3 size: 16 residues. The CDR3 sequence: CASSGLTSGGYNEQFF.

The V gene is TRBV18, the J gene TRBJ2-5; TCRdb designates TRBD1, a call that cannot be tested without DNA. The germline V gene has CDR1 KGHSH and CDR2 LQKENI. This CDR3 region has 15 residues. The CDR3 spells CASSGRQGDQETQYF. Complete variable domain (other parts from reference TRBV18 and TRBJ2-5): NAGVMQNPRHLVRRRGQEARLRCSPMKGHSHVYWYRQLPEEGLKFMVYLQKENIIDESGMPKERFSAEFPKEGPSILRIQQVVRGDSAAYFCASSGRQGDQETQYFGPGTRLLVL.

The chain combines TRBV6-5 with TRBJ1-5. CDR1 is MNHEY, CDR2 SVGAGI, per germline. CDR3 length: 14 amino acids. CDR3 loop: CASSLSWAGQPQHF.

The chain is built from TRBV5-6 and TRBJ2-5. This CDR3 contains 14 residues. CDR1 and CDR2 (germline): SGHDT, YYEEEE. The CDR3 sequence: CASSTAYAQETQYF.

J is TRBJ2-1 and V is TRBV5-6. From germline, CDR1 is SGHDT and CDR2 YYEEEE. This CDR3 region has 11 residues. The chain's CDR3 is CASSLVREQFF. The full variable domain, with the rest looked up from reference TRBV5-6 and TRBJ2-1, is DAGVTQSPTHLIKTRGQQVTLRCSPKSGHDTVSWYQQALGQGPQFIFQYYEEEERQRGNFPDRFSGHQFPNYSSELNVNALLLGDSALYLCASSLVREQFFGPGTRLTVL.

The V and J genes are TRBV12-5 and TRBJ2-7; the TCRdb D gene call, TRBD1, has no DNA to confirm it. The CDR3 is 13 residues long. The germline V gene encodes CDR1 LGHNT and CDR2 FRNRAP. CDR3 amino acids: CASGLAGGYEQYF.